This TCR beta chain was recovered during a study of tissue T cells after allogeneic stem cell transplantation. The study, taken as a whole, reports: TCR repertoires tracked anatomic similarity, regardless of disease or transplant status. Motif-based clustering found tissue-specific repertoire signatures shared across patients, though few clones were shared.

V shed 6 bases, J shed 0 bases, and the junction held 6 bases outside the gene matches. This CDR3 region has 15 residues. Germline V gives CDR1 KGHPV, CDR2 FQNQEV (reference sequence). Concerning this clone: As yet, its antigen is unknown. The genes and germline here are from mouse. The read terminates 1 residue before the CDR3 end, so the remaining end is supplied by the germline J gene.

CDR3 sequences, V/J genes, frequencies and template counts came from survey-depth TCRbeta sequencing. TCRdb keeps only in-frame clones here, not all; method: immunoSEQ multiplex PCR. The sample lists 7,200 or so clones; 50% were seen once. Time point of the sample: mouse harvest day 7 after allogeneic transplant. Mouse grafts combined 10^7 T-cell-depleted bone marrow cells with 10^6 splenic CD5+ T cells. This mouse GVHD model was MHC-mismatched B6 to BALB/c, profiled day 7 or 14. The clonotype was recovered from a female BALB/c mouse given C57BL/6 T cells with graft-versus-host disease after an allogeneic hematopoietic cell transplant. This chain joins TRBV26 and TRBJ2-5; 7 bases agree with TRBD1. The source material was gut tissue. CDR3 bases read: TGTGCCAGCAGCCTCGGGACAGTTAACCAAGACACCCAGTAC. Translated, it gives CASSLGTVNQDTQY. The entire CDR3 protein is CASSLGTVNQDTQYF.